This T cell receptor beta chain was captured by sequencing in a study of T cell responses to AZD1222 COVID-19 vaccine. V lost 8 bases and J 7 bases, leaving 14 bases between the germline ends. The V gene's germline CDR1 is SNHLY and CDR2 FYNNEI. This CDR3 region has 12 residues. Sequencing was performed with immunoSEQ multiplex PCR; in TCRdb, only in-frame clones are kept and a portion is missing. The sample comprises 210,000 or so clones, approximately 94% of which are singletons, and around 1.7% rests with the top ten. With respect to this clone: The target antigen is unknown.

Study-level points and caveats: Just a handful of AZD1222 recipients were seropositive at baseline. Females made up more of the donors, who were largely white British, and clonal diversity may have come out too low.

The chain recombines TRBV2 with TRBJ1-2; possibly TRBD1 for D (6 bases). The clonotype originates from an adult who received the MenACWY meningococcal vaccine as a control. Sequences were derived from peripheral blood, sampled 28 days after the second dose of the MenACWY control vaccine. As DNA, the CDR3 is TGTGCCAGCGACCAGGGGTCGGCTGGCTACACCTTC. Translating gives CASDQGSAGYTF.